These 21 T cell receptor beta chains came from one sample sequenced in a study of blood T cell repertoires in COVID-19. Sequencing was performed with immunoSEQ multiplex PCR; in TCRdb, only in-frame clones are kept and a portion is missing. Of fewer than 95,000 clones listed, around 87% are singletons. The sequencing input was peripheral blood. The receptors here all came from a male donor with acute or convalescent COVID-19.

As concerns this clone: Distinct nucleotide sequences in the sample also encode this CDR3. The chain joins TRBV3-1 (or the pseudogene TRBV3-2) to TRBJ2-5; a possible D gene is TRBD1 (6 bases). V dropped 1 base and J dropped 5 bases, with 11 bases sitting between them. Per germline, CDR1 LGHDT and CDR2 YNNKEL (reference sequence). The CDR3 runs 14 residues. The CDR3 region has the DNA TGTGCCAGCAGCCAAGTGGGGGCTGTTGAGACCCAGTACTTC. This codes for CASSQVGAVETQYF.

This clone was counted a few times. The chain employs TRBV19 and TRBJ1-1; TRBD1 matches 9 bases. The junction had 6 bases not matched to a gene; V was cut back by 7 bases and J by 6 bases. This CDR3 spans 13 amino acids. CDR1 and CDR2 (germline): LNHDA, SQIVND (reference sequence). The chain's CDR3 is CASTNTGGPEAFF. As DNA, the CDR3 is TGTGCCAGTACCAATACAGGGGGCCCTGAAGCTTTCTTT.

The chain couples TRBV7-2 to TRBJ1-4; TRBD1 might be the D (6 bases). The V gene's germline CDR1 is SGHTA and CDR2 FQGNSA. V lost 5 bases, J lost 3 bases, and 10 bases lay in between. This CDR3 has 14 residues. In DNA, the CDR3 is TGTGCCAGCAGCCCCCAGGGGCCTAATGAAAAACTGTTTTTT. It codes for CASSPQGPNEKLFF.

The rearrangement uses TRBV5-1 and TRBJ1-1; D is unclear. V shed 1 base and J shed 3 bases, with 7 bases lying between them. Germline assignment: CDR1 SGHRS and CDR2 YFSETQ. This CDR3 has 13 residues. This CDR3 reads CASSLTAYTEAFF. In DNA form, the CDR3 reads TGCGCCAGCAGCTTGACTGCGTACACTGAAGCTTTCTTT. The complete variable domain, with remaining parts taken from reference TRBV5-1 and TRBJ1-1, reads KAGVTQTPRYLIKTRGQQVTLSCSPISGHRSVSWYQQTPGQGLQFLFEYFSETQRNKGNFPGRFSGRQFSNSRSEMNVSTLELGDSALYLCASSLTAYTEAFFGQGTRLTVV.

The chain is built from TRBV2 and TRBJ1-4, with a tentative D call TRBD1 (5 bases). Germline lookup yields CDR1 SNHLY and CDR2 FYNNEI. This CDR3 is 16 amino acids long. Trimming cost V 1 base and J 3 bases, with 12 bases left between them. The CDR3 region is CASSEVGQGANEKLFF. The DNA of the CDR3 is TGTGCCAGCAGTGAAGTTGGGCAGGGTGCTAATGAAAAACTGTTTTTT. Based on the CDR3 plus reference TRBV2 and TRBJ1-4, the full variable domain is EPEVTQTPSHQVTQMGQEVILRCVPISNHLYFYWYRQILGQKVEFLVSFYNNEISEKSEIFDDQFSVERPDGSNFTLKIRSTKLEDSAMYFCASSEVGQGANEKLFFGSGTQLSVL.

The genes are TRBV6-5 and TRBJ1-3; a possible D gene is TRBD1 (5 bases). The germline V gene encodes CDR1 MNHEY and CDR2 SVGAGI. This CDR3 spans 15 amino acids. Trimming took 7 bases from V and 1 from J, leaving 14 bases between them. CDR3 sequence: CASTRESASGNTIYF. Written as DNA, the CDR3 is TGTGCCAGCACCAGGGAAAGTGCGTCTGGAAACACCATATATTTT.

The V and J genes are TRBV7-9 and TRBJ2-3; 8 nucleotides line up with TRBD2. Germline V gene sequence: CDR1 SEHNR, CDR2 FQNEAQ (reference sequence). CDR3 size: 16 residues. The ends lost 4 bases at V and 2 bases at J; junction bases unmatched: 8. DNA of the CDR3: TGTGCCAGCAGCTCCCAAGGACTAGCCATCACAGATACGCAGTATTTT. This encodes CASSSQGLAITDTQYF.

This rearrangement joins TRBV3-1 (or the pseudogene TRBV3-2) to TRBJ1-1, with D possibly being TRBD1 (6 bases). With 3 bases removed from V and 5 bases from J, the gap between germline ends came to 13 bases. The germline V gene encodes CDR1 LGHDT and CDR2 YNNKEL (reference sequence). The length of the CDR3 is 14 residues. The CDR3 bases are TGTGCCAGCAGCCAGCCACAGGGAGGGACTGAAGCTTTCTTT. Amino acids: CASSQPQGGTEAFF.

V and J are TRBV27 and TRBJ1-2, with D unclear. Germline CDR1 MNHEY, CDR2 SMNVEV (reference sequence). The CDR3 length is 11 residues. V gave up 8 bases and J gave up 4 bases, with 8 bases separating them. The CDR3 is CASGGGYGYTF. The CDR3, as DNA: TGTGCCAGCGGCGGAGGCTATGGCTACACCTTC.

The chain recombines TRBV7-6 with TRBJ2-5; TRBD1 matches at 10 bases. Germline loops: CDR1 SGHVS, CDR2 FNYEAQ. Trimming cost V 5 bases and J 7 bases; bases outside gene matches: 10. This CDR3 region has 15 residues. The CDR3 DNA sequence: TGTGCCAGCAGCCCTCCGGGACAGGGGAGGGCGACCCAGTACTTC. Amino acids: CASSPPGQGRATQYF.

The rearrangement joins TRBV7-9 to TRBJ1-5; a weak D match, TRBD1 (5 bases). Trimming left V 0 bases short and J 6 bases short, with 6 bases between. This CDR3 is built from 13 residues. Germline CDR1 is SEHNR and CDR2 is FQNEAQ (reference sequence). DNA of the CDR3: TGTGCCAGCAGCTTAGCGGGGGGTCAGCCCCAGCATTTT. Its protein is CASSLAGGQPQHF.

This chain connects TRBV30 to TRBJ1-1, with a tentative D call TRBD1 (5 bases). The V end was cut by 5 bases, the J end by 4 bases, with 17 bases between. Germline lookup yields CDR1 GTSNPN and CDR2 SVGIG (reference sequence). The CDR3 covers 14 residues. The CDR3 is CAWGPAGLVTEAFF. DNA of the CDR3: TGTGCCTGGGGACCTGCGGGGCTGGTCACTGAAGCTTTCTTT.

The J gene is TRBJ2-6, the V gene TRBV7-9; no definite D call. The CDR3 is 13 amino acids. Germline CDR1 SEHNR, CDR2 FQNEAQ (reference sequence). V dropped 3 bases and J dropped 6 bases, with 6 bases sitting between them. CDR3 in DNA: TGTGCCAGCAGCTTGGCCTTGGCCAACGTCCTGACTTTC. This gives the protein CASSLALANVLTF.

The genes are TRBV5-8 and TRBJ1-1; the D is unclear. Germline CDR1 SGHTS, CDR2 YDEGEE. The CDR3 loop spans 11 amino acids. V was shortened by 1 base and J by 10 bases, with 8 bases between the two germline ends. CDR3 sequence reads: CASSLRRGAFF. DNA for the CDR3: TGTGCCAGCAGCTTGAGACGGGGAGCTTTCTTT.

The V call is TRBV7-9, the J call TRBJ2-3; D is possibly TRBD2 (5 bases). This CDR3 has 15 amino acids. Germline CDR1 and CDR2: SEHNR and FQNEAQ (reference sequence). V lost 5 bases and J lost 5, with 17 bases in between. The CDR3 DNA reads as TGTGCCAGCAGCCCGCTAAGAGGGCCACGAGATACGCAGTATTTT. It encodes CASSPLRGPRDTQYF.

The chain recombines TRBV6-4 with TRBJ2-3; the D gene is possibly TRBD2 (5 bases). This CDR3 is 12 amino acids long. V lost 7 bases and J lost 3, with 8 bases in between. Germline CDR1 MRHNA, CDR2 SNTAGT. CDR3 sequence (DNA): TGTGCCAGCATCACTAGAACAGATACGCAGTATTTT. Its translation is CASITRTDTQYF.

This rearrangement joins TRBV6-5 to TRBJ2-7; 11 bases line up with TRBD2. The trim removed 6 bases at V and 4 bases at J, leaving 8 bases unmatched. Germline lookup yields CDR1 MNHEY and CDR2 SVGAGI. CDR3 length equals 15 residues. CDR3 DNA: TGTGCCAGCAGGTCGCTAGCGGGGGGCCCTTACGAGCAGTACTTC. It yields the protein CASRSLAGGPYEQYF.

This chain links TRBV19 with TRBJ1-6; a possible D gene is TRBD1 (6 bases). Germline V gene data show CDR1 as LNHDA and CDR2 as SQIVND (reference sequence). Trimming pared 4 bases from V and 6 bases from J, leaving 16 bases between. CDR3 length: 16 residues. The CDR3, as DNA: TGTGCCAGTAGTACGATACAGGGTTTGGGTAATTCACCCCTCCACTTT. Amino acid sequence: CASSTIQGLGNSPLHF.

In its sample, this clone was seen once. The J gene is TRBJ1-1, the V gene TRBV6-5; D is undetermined. Germline assignment: CDR1 MNHEY and CDR2 SVGAGI. This CDR3 comprises 13 residues. Deletions cut 6 bases from V and 6 bases from J, with 14 bases between. CDR3 amino acids: CASRTGSSAEAFF. CDR3 in DNA: TGTGCCAGCAGGACCGGGAGCTCCGCTGAAGCTTTCTTT.

In this sample, this clone turned up once. The J gene is TRBJ1-1, the V gene TRBV6-5; D is uncertain. The V end was cut by 6 bases, the J end by 1 base, with 9 bases between. The CDR3 is 13 amino acids. Per the germline V gene, CDR1 is MNHEY and CDR2 is SVGAGI. CDR3 nucleotides: TGTGCCAGCAGCACAGACCCGAACACTGAAGCTTTCTTT. Its protein product is CASSTDPNTEAFF.

This chain joins TRBV6-6 and TRBJ2-7; 7 bases are shared with TRBD2. Trimming cost V 2 bases and J 4 bases; bases outside gene matches: 2. Germline CDR1 is MNHNY and CDR2 is SVGAGI (reference sequence). The CDR3 spans 13 residues. The CDR3 here is CASSYRLAYEQYF. In DNA form, the CDR3 reads TGTGCCAGCAGTTACCGACTAGCTTACGAGCAGTACTTC.